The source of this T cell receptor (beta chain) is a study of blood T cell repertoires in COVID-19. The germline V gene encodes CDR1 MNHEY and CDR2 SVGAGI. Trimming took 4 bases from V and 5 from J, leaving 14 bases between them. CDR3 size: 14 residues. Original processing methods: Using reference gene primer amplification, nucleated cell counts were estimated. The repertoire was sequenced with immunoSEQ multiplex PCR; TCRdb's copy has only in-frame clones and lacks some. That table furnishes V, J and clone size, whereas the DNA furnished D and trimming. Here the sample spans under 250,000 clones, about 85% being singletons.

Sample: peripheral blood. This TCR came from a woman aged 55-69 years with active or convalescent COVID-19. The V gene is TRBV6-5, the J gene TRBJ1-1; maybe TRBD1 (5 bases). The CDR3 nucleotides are TGTGCCAGCAGTTGGGGGGGACGCAAAACTGAAGCTTTCTTT. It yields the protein CASSWGGRKTEAFF.